The next 11 T cell receptor beta chains were all read from a single sample in a study of blood T cell repertoires in COVID-19. Clones were sequenced by immunoSEQ multiplex PCR, and TCRdb holds only the in-frame ones, with some missing. The sample holds around 100,000 clones, about 80% seen once. Specimen: peripheral blood. The origin of the receptors is a human donor in a cohort sampled during active or convalescent COVID-19.

The chain uses TRBV5-6 and TRBJ2-2; TRBD1 is a possible D gene (5 bases). The CDR3 loop spans 15 amino acids. Per germline, CDR1 SGHDT and CDR2 YYEEEE. With 4 bases removed from V and 5 bases from J, the gap between germline ends came to 15 bases. The CDR3 DNA reads as TGTGCCAGCAGCCTAGGGGCCCGTGGTACCGGGGAGCTGTTTTTT. Translated: CASSLGARGTGELFF.

This chain uses TRBV19 with TRBJ2-5; TRBD2 might be the D (5 bases). Looked up from germline, CDR1 is LNHDA and CDR2 is SQIVND (reference sequence). The CDR3 spans 13 residues. With 3 bases removed from V and 5 bases from J, the gap between germline ends came to 10 bases. Here the CDR3 reads CASSIGGPETQYF. The CDR3 DNA reads TGTGCCAGTAGTATTGGAGGTCCGGAGACCCAGTACTTC.

The chain carries TRBV5-1 and TRBJ1-6; 7 positions match TRBD1. V lost 0 bases, J lost 11 bases, and 8 bases stayed unmatched. The CDR3 length is 15 residues. Looked up from germline, CDR1 is SGHRS and CDR2 is YFSETQ. This CDR3 is CASSLVGGQPAPLHF. The CDR3 region has the DNA TGCGCCAGCAGCTTGGTAGGGGGACAGCCAGCACCCCTCCACTTT.

The V and J genes are TRBV9 and TRBJ1-6; 8 positions match TRBD1. CDR1 SGDLS and CDR2 YYNGEE come from the germline V gene. The J segment lost 12 bases and the V segment lost 0 bases, leaving 11 bases of the junction unmatched. This CDR3 region has 16 residues. This CDR3 reads CASSVDPRGQVEPLHF. CDR3 DNA: TGTGCCAGCAGCGTAGATCCCAGGGGGCAAGTAGAACCCCTCCACTTT.

This clone was seen only once. This chain connects TRBV5-1 to TRBJ1-4, with 9 positions matching TRBD1. Germline V gives CDR1 SGHRS, CDR2 YFSETQ. The CDR3 length is 14 residues. J lost 8 bases, V lost 4 bases, and 6 bases had no gene match. The CDR3 sequence is CASSVDRGLEKLFF. For the CDR3, the DNA is TGCGCCAGCAGCGTGGACAGGGGCCTCGAAAAACTGTTTTTT.

V gene TRBV5-1 combines with J gene TRBJ1-5; D might be TRBD1 (5 bases). The CDR3 is made up of 15 amino acids. CDR1 and CDR2 (germline): SGHRS, YFSETQ. V was trimmed by 0 bases and J by 1 base, leaving 8 bases between them. The CDR3: CASSLGGASNQPQHF. The CDR3, as DNA: TGCGCCAGCAGCTTGGGCGGGGCGAGCAATCAGCCCCAGCATTTT.

The CDR3 sequence is CASSLGTGYVQETQYF. The DNA of the CDR3 is TGTGCCAGCAGCTTAGGGACAGGCTATGTGCAAGAGACCCAGTACTTC. The V call is TRBV11-3, the J call TRBJ2-5, with 7 bases that match TRBD1. After removal of 1 base from V and 2 bases from J, the junction contained 7 bases not matched to a gene. Germline loops: CDR1 SGHNT, CDR2 YENEEA. The CDR3 contains 16 residues.

CDR3: CASSQLRNTEAFF. The DNA for the CDR3 is TGTGCCAGCAGCCAATTGAGGAACACTGAAGCTTTCTTT. The chain joins TRBV14 to TRBJ1-1; D gene ambiguous. Germline V gives CDR1 SGHDN, CDR2 FVKESK. This CDR3 is 13 amino acids long. Deletions cut 2 bases from V and 1 base from J, with 5 bases between.

The rearrangement joins TRBV6-5 to TRBJ2-3; perhaps TRBD2 as D (5 bases). Per germline, CDR1 MNHEY and CDR2 SVGAGI. The V and J ends lost 6 bases and 4 bases respectively, with 14 bases between them. This CDR3 region has 14 residues. CDR3 sequence reads: CASSDDWGADTQYF. Written as DNA, the CDR3 is TGTGCCAGCAGCGACGACTGGGGAGCAGATACGCAGTATTTT.

The V call is TRBV5-1, the J call TRBJ1-6; 8 bases match TRBD1. Germline values: CDR1 SGHRS, CDR2 YFSETQ. The length of the CDR3 is 15 residues. The junction had 6 bases not matched to a gene; V was cut back by 3 bases and J by 7 bases. CDR3: CASSSTGVRNSPLHF. In nucleotides, the CDR3 is TGCGCCAGCAGCTCGACAGGGGTTAGGAATTCACCCCTCCACTTT.

The chain couples TRBV11-2 to TRBJ2-7; 7 bases align to TRBD1. The germline V gene encodes CDR1 SGHAT and CDR2 FQNNGV. The CDR3 spans 14 residues. V shed 3 bases and J 0 bases; nucleotides not matched to a gene: 2. Here the CDR3 reads CASSLTGSSYEQYF. The CDR3 DNA reads as TGTGCCAGCAGCTTGACAGGGAGCTCCTACGAGCAGTACTTC.